One and the same sample provided the 8 T cell receptor beta chains below, sequenced in a study of neoadjuvant anti-PD-1 for oral cavity cancer. Here immunoSEQ multiplex PCR was the method, and the copy in TCRdb shows in-frame clones only, minus some. The profile shows more than 12,000 clones, 70% of them singletons. Specified time point: after neoadjuvant nivolumab, at surgical resection. The sequencing here drew on PBMCs, taken after nivolumab (anti-PD-1) treatment. These receptors were collected from a person between 35 and 79 years old with oral cavity squamous cell carcinoma.

This rearrangement joins TRBV10-1 to TRBJ2-5, with no clear D. The CDR3 consists of 13 residues. V lost 4 bases, J lost 8 bases, and 14 bases lay in between. CDR1 WNHNN and CDR2 SYGVQD come from the germline V gene (reference sequence). CDR3 loop: CASSAGPWSTQYF. The CDR3 nucleotides read TGCGCCAGCAGTGCCGGGCCCTGGAGCACCCAGTACTTC.

The V gene is TRBV30, the J gene TRBJ2-7, with D perhaps matching TRBD2 (5 bases). Trimming removed 5 bases from V and 0 bases from J, with 11 bases in between. Germline CDR1 and CDR2: GTSNPN and SVGIG (reference sequence). The CDR3 covers 13 residues. This CDR3 reads CAWGRRHSYEQYF. CDR3 DNA sequence: TGTGCCTGGGGGAGACGTCACTCCTACGAGCAGTACTTC.

V is TRBV27 and J is TRBJ1-1; D is uncertain. The CDR3 is 13 residues long. V was pared by 3 bases and J by 3 bases, with 8 bases between. Germline loops: CDR1 MNHEY, CDR2 SMNVEV (reference sequence). CDR3 amino acids: CASSFGGYTEAFF. DNA of the CDR3: TGTGCCAGCAGTTTCGGCGGATACACTGAAGCTTTCTTT.

This clone was seen only a few times. The chain is built from TRBV5-6 and TRBJ2-5, with D maybe TRBD1 (6 bases). The CDR3 totals 14 residues. Trimming stripped 3 bases from V and 1 base from J, with 10 bases between. Looked up from germline, CDR1 is SGHDT and CDR2 is YYEEEE. The CDR3 here is CASSSQGSQETQYF. The CDR3 DNA is TGTGCCAGCAGCTCACAGGGATCCCAAGAGACCCAGTACTTC.

This clone was recorded once. The gene calls are TRBV2 and TRBJ2-5; D might be TRBD1 (5 bases). V lost 6 bases and J lost 5, with 16 bases in between. The CDR3 has 14 residues. Germline V lookup: CDR1 SNHLY, CDR2 FYNNEI. Here the CDR3 DNA reads TGTGCCAGCAGCAGGACAACCCTTAAGGAGACCCAGTACTTC. The encoded protein is CASSRTTLKETQYF.

The CDR3 protein is CASSPPGGSRAQYF. CDR3 nucleotide sequence: TGTGCCAGCAGCCCCCCGGGGGGGTCCCGGGCCCAGTACTTC. This chain links TRBV6-5 with TRBJ2-5; 8 bases match TRBD2. CDR3 length: 14 amino acids. V lost 6 bases and J lost 9; bases outside the gene matches: 12. The germline V gene encodes CDR1 MNHEY and CDR2 SVGAGI.

The chain has TRBV28 and TRBJ1-5, with D tentatively TRBD1 (5 bases). Germline CDR1 MDHEN, CDR2 SYDVKM. The CDR3 is 15 amino acids. Trimming shortened V by 6 bases and J by 2 bases, and 14 bases separated the two germline ends. The CDR3 reads CASSQYQGGNQPQHF. In DNA form, the CDR3 reads TGTGCCAGCAGCCAATACCAGGGCGGCAATCAGCCCCAGCATTTT.

This sequence joins TRBV29-1 and TRBJ2-1, with 10 bases identical to TRBD2. Germline-derived CDR1 and CDR2 are SQVTM and ANQGSEA. CDR3 length: 12 residues. V shed 6 bases, J shed 13 bases, and the junction held 9 bases outside the gene matches. As DNA, the CDR3 is TGCAGCGTGTGGGGGAGCGGGAGGGCCCAGTTCTTC. Translation gives CSVWGSGRAQFF.